The entry below gives a single TCR beta chain sequence along with its context. Time point of the sample: patch test 2, 6 weeks after DPC sensitization. Treatment: therapeutic diphenylcyclopropenone sensitization with weekly scalp DPC. The CDR3 is 13 residues long. V lost 2 bases and J 5 bases, leaving 9 bases between the germline ends. CDR1 KGHSH and CDR2 LQKENI come from the germline V gene. These data belong to a study of human T cells and chemical hapten exposure. TCRdb re-analysed the RACE reads in MiXCR, keeping a single row per CDR3 protein. The sample lists tens of thousands of distinct CDR3 sequences, 7.5% to 10% seen once, with under 8.5% in the top ten.

V and J are TRBV18 and TRBJ2-5; possible D gene TRBD1, 5 bases. Sequenced here: whole blood, sampled in connection with sensitization to the hapten diphenylcyclopropenone (DPC). The TCR sequence derives from a man aged 25 to 40 with alopecia areata. Some clones in this sample may be carry-over from other donors' samples. The CDR3 region has the DNA TGTGCCAGCTCACCAGGGGCTGGGGAGACCCAGTACTTC. It yields the protein CASSPGAGETQYF.